This note documents a single TCR beta chain sequence. This entry comes from a study of blood T cell repertoires in COVID-19. On the study more broadly: Acute and convalescent COVID-19 specimens originated in the United States, Italy and Spain.

The table came from immunoSEQ multiplex PCR; TCRdb's copy has only in-frame clones and leaves some out. The table lists about 250,000 clones, 85% to 90% of them singletons. The V and J ends lost 0 bases and 2 bases respectively, with 13 bases between them. Germline values: CDR1 SGHRS, CDR2 YFSETQ. CDR3 size: 16 residues. Source material: peripheral blood. The rearrangement joins TRBV5-1 to TRBJ2-3; D may be TRBD1 (6 bases). This TCR was recovered from a man at least 80 years old with acute or convalescent COVID-19. In DNA form, the CDR3 reads TGCGCCAGCAGCTTGGCCGTCAGGACAGTCACAGATACGCAGTATTTT. Its translation is CASSLAVRTVTDTQYF. Based on the CDR3 plus reference TRBV5-1 and TRBJ2-3, the full variable domain is KAGVTQTPRYLIKTRGQQVTLSCSPISGHRSVSWYQQTPGQGLQFLFEYFSETQRNKGNFPGRFSGRQFSNSRSEMNVSTLELGDSALYLCASSLAVRTVTDTQYFGPGTRLTVL.